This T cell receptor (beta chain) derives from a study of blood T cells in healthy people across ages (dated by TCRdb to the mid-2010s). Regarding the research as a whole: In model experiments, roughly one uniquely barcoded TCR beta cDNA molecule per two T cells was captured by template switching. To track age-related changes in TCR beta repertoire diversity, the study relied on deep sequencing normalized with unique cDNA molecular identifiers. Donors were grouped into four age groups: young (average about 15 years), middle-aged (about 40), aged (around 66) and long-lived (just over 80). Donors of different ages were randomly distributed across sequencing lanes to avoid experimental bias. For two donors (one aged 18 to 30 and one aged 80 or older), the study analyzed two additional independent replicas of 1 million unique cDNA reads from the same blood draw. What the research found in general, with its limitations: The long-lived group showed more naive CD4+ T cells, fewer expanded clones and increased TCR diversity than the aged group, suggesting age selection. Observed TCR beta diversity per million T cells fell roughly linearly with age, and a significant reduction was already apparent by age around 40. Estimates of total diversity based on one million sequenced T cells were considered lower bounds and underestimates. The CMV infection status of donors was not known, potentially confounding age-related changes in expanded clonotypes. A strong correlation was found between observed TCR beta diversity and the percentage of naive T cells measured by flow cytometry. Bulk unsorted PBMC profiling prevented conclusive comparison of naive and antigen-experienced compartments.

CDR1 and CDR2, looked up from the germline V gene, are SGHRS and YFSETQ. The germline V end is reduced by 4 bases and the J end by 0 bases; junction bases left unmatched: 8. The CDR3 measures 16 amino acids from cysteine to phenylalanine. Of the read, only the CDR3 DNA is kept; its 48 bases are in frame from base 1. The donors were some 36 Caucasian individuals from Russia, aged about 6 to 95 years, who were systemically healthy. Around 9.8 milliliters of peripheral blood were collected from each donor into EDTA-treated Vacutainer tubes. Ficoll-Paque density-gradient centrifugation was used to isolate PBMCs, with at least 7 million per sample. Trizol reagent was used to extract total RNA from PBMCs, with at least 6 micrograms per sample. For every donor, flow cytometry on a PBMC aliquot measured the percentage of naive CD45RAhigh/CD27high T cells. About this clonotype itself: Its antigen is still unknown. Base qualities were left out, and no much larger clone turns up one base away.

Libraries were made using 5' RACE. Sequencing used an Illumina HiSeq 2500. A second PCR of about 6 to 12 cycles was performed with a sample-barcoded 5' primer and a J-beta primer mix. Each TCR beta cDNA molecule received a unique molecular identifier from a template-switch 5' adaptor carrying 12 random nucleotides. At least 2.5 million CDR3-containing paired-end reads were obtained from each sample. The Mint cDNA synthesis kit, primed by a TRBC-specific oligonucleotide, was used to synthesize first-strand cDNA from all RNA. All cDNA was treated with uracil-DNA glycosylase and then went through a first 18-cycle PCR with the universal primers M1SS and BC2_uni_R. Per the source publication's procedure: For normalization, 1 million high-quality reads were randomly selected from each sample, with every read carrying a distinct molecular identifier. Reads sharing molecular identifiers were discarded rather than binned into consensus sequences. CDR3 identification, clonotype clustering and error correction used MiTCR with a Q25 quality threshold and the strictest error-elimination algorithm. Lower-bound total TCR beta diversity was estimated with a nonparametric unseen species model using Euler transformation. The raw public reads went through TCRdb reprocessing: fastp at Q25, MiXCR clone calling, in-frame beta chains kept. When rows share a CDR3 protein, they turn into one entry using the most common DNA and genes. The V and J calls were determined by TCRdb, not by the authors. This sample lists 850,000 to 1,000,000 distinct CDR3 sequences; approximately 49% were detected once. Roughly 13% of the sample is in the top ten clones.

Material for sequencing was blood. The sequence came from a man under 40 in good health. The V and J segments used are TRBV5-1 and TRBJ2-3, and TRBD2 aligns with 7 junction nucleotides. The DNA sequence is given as TGCGCCAGCAGCCCGGAAACGGGGGGAAGCACAGATACGCAGTATTTT. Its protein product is CASSPETGGSTDTQYF.